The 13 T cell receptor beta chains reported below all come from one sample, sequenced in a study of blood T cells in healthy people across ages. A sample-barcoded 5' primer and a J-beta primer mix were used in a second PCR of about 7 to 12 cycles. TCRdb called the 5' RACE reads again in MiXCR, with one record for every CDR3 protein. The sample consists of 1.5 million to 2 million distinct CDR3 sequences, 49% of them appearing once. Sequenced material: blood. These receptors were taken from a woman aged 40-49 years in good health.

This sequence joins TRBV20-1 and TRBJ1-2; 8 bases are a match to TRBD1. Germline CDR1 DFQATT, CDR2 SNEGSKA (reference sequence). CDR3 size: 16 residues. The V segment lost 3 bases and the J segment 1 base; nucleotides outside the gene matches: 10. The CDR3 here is CSASGKDREDNYGYTF. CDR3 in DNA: TGCAGTGCTAGTGGAAAGGACAGGGAGGATAACTATGGCTACACCTTC.

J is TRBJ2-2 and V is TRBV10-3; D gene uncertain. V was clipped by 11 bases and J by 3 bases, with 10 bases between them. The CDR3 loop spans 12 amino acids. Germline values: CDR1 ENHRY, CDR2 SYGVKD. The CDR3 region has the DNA TGTGCCTACAGTTCCCACACCGGGGAGCTGTTTTTT. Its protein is CAYSSHTGELFF.

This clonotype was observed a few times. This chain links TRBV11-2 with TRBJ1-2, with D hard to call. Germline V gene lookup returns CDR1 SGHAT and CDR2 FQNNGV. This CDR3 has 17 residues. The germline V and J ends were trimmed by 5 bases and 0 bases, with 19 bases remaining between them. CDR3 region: CASSQLLKLHSNYGYTF. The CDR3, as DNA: TGTGCCAGCAGCCAACTCTTAAAGCTTCACTCTAACTATGGCTACACCTTC.

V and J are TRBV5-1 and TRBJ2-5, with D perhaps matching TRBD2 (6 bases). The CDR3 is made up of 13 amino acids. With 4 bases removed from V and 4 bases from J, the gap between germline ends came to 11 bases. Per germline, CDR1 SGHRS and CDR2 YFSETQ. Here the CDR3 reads CASSIGLRETQYF. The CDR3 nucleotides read TGCGCCAGCAGCATCGGACTACGAGAGACCCAGTACTTC.

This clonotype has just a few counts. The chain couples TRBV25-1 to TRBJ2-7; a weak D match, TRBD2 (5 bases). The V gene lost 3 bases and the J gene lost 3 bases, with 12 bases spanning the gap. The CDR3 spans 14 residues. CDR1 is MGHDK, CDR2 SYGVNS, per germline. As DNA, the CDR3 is TGTGCCAGCAGTGACGGGATGGGCTTCTACGAGCAGTACTTC. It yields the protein CASSDGMGFYEQYF.

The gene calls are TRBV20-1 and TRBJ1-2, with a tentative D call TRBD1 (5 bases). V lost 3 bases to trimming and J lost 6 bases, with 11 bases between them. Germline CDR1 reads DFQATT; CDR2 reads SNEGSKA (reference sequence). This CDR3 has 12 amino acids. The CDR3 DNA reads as TGCAGTGCTAGTCCGGCGGGGGATGGCTACACCTTC. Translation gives CSASPAGDGYTF.

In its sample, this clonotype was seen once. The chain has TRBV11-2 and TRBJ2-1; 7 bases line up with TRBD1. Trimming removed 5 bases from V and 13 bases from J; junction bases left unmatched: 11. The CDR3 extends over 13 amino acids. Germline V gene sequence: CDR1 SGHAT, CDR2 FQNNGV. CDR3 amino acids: CASSPRQQGTQFF. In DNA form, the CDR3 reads TGTGCCAGCAGCCCAAGACAACAGGGGACACAGTTCTTC.

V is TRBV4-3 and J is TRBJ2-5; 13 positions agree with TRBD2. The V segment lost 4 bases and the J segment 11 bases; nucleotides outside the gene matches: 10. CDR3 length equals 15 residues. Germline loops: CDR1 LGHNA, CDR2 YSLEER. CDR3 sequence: CASSLMTSGGHQQYF. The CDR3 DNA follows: TGCGCCAGCAGCCTCATGACTAGCGGGGGGCACCAGCAGTACTTC.

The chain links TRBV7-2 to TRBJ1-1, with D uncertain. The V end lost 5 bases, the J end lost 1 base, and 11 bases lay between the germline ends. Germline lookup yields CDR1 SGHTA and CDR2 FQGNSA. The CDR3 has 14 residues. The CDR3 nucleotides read TGTGCCAGCAGCCCAACGAGAGAGAACACTGAAGCTTTCTTT. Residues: CASSPTRENTEAFF.

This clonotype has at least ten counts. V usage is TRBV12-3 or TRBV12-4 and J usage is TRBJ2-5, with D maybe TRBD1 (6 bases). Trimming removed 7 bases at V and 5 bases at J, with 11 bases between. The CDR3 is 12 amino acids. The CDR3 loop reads CASTEGVETQYF. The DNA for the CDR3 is TGTGCCAGCACCGAGGGGGTCGAGACCCAGTACTTC.

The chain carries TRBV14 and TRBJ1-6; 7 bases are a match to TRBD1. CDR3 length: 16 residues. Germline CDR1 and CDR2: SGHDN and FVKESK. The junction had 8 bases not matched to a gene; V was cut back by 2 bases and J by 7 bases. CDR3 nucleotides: TGTGCCAGCAGCCAAACAGGGGCGAGTAAAAATTCACCCCTCCACTTT. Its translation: CASSQTGASKNSPLHF.

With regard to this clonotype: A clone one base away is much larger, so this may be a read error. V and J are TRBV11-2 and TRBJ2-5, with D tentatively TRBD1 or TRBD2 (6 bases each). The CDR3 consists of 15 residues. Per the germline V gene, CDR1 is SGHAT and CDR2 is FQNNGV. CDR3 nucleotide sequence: TGTGCCAGCAGCCCTCTCGGAGGGGGTCAAGAGACCCGGTACTTC. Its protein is CASSPLGGGQETRYF.

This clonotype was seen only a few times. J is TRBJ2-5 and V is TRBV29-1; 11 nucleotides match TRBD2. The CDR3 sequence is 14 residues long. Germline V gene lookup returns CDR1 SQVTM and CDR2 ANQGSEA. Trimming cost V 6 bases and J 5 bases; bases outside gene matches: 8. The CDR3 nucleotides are TGCAGCGTCCTTAGCGGGGGGGCAGGGGAGACCCAGTACTTC. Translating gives CSVLSGGAGETQYF. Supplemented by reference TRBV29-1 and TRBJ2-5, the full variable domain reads SAVISQKPSRDICQRGTSLTIQCQVDSQVTMMFWYRQQPGQSLTLIATANQGSEATYESGFVIDKFPISRPNLTFSTLTVSNMSPEDSSIYLCSVLSGGAGETQYFGPGTRLLVL.